What follows is one TCR beta chain and its context. Its antigen is undetermined. The data were obtained in a study of PD-1 blockade in mismatch repair-deficient tumors. This table comes from immunoSEQ multiplex PCR, and its TCRdb copy is limited to in-frame clones, with some not included. Found here are more than 95,000 clones, around 83% of them singletons; the top ten hold about 14%. General study findings and limits: After pembrolizumab, tumor-resident clones rose rapidly, then generally contracted before radiologic responses.

This CDR3 comprises 17 residues. J lost 7 bases, V lost 1 base, and 10 bases had no gene match. Germline CDR1 reads MNHEY; CDR2 reads SMNVEV (reference sequence). The sample was peripheral blood, taken 44 weeks after starting pembrolizumab. The chain joins TRBV27 to TRBJ2-1; 10 positions agree with TRBD2. The sequence derives from an adult with mismatch repair-deficient cancer. The CDR3 sequence: CASSLFTGTSVRNEQFF. CDR3 nucleotides: TGTGCCAGCAGTTTATTTACCGGGACTAGCGTGCGAAATGAGCAGTTCTTC.